This T cell receptor beta chain was retrieved from a study of human T cells and chemical hapten exposure (dated by TCRdb to 2020 to 2023). The study in broad terms: For sensitization, 2% DPC in acetone was applied to a 2 cm by 2 cm area of upper inner arm skin. Throughout the study period of roughly 24 weeks, patients also received therapeutic DPC doses to the scalp every week. Patch testing on the upper back used Finn chambers containing 0.01% DPC, with scoring done after 6 days according to International Contact Dermatitis Research Group standards. The mostly female patient cohort included alopecia areata with under or over 50% scalp involvement, alopecia totalis and alopecia universalis. Libraries were combined into a pool for sequencing, and differences in TCR yield between samples came mainly from small differences in library volumes within the pool. This study followed changes in the peripheral blood TCR repertoire in vivo during primary and secondary sensitization of alopecia patients to the hapten diphenylcyclopropenone (DPC). Blood was sampled from patients pre-sensitization (week 0) and at 2, 6 and about 24 weeks after DPC sensitization. Approximately 30 alopecia patients provided blood for TCR sequencing at one to four time points (pre-sensitization, 2, 6 and 24 weeks). What the work shows at the level of the full study, not this receptor alone: No change with DPC sensitization was found in the number of TCRs above 1 in 1000 frequency, and no evidence of global repertoire structure alterations was found. Repeated subsampling changed both the strength of the expansion versus patch-test correlation and the threshold at which the correlation became significant. Because every patient had alopecia, a presumed autoimmune disease, the patients' immune response might differ from that of healthy individuals. Significantly more large CDR3 similarity clusters were formed by expanded TCRs than by pre-sensitization or healthy control sets, consistent with antigen-driven responses. The number of PT1 expanded TCRs positively correlated with patch test score, significant at thresholds 8, 16 and 32 but not 4.

The sample's time point label is to be understood as: pre-sensitization, week 0. Reading the label with the study, this specimen's treatment or condition is: therapeutic diphenylcyclopropenone sensitization with weekly scalp DPC. Blood at each patch-test visit was drawn before the patch test was applied. Patients were eligible if aged 18 to 70, diagnosed with alopecia and judged suitable for DPC therapy, and pregnant patients were excluded. Total RNA was extracted from unfractionated whole blood that had been collected in Tempus Blood RNA tubes. The protocol used for the library was RACE. Sequenced using a NextSeq 500. During library preparation, unique molecular identifiers were attached to individual cDNA molecules so that TCRs could be counted quantitatively and reproducibly. For every blood RNA sample, sequencing covered both the TCR alpha and TCR beta chains. From the authors' description of their analysis: The median number of TCRs per sample was around 100,000, ranging from about 23,224 to 750,000. V, J and CDR3 annotation of the TCR reads was carried out using the Decombinator software suite. To make PS versus PT1 abundance plots, every sample was subsampled to the same number of TCRs (28,000). Expanded TCRs were defined as absent before sensitization and observed at least eight times at the 2-week time point. TCRdb trimmed public reads at Q25 via fastp, called clones via MiXCR and kept in-frame beta chains. Every distinct CDR3 protein forms one entry, paired with its most common genes and DNA. The V and J calls and clone size come from TCRdb's table, not from the authors' own analysis. For this sample there are under 300,000 distinct CDR3 sequences; about 8.1% appear just once. Jointly, the top ten make up 2% to 3% of the sample.

This clonotype was detected a few times. Its antigen target is currently unknown. No per-base quality is available; no much larger clone lies one base away. Including cysteine and phenylalanine, the CDR3 has 13 amino acids. Only CDR3 DNA remains: 39 bases, in frame from the first base. The trim is 2 bases for V and 8 bases for J, with a gap of 12 bases between the germline ends. CDR1 is given as SGHDN and CDR2 as FVKESK, both from the germline V gene. This sequence originates from a middle-aged woman with alopecia areata. Some clones in this sample may be carry-over from other donors' samples. Sequencing used whole blood, obtained in connection with sensitization to the hapten diphenylcyclopropenone (DPC). The chain uses TRBV14 and TRBJ1-2; perhaps TRBD1 is the D gene, with 6 bases matching. The CDR3 amino acid sequence is: CASSQLQGEGYTF. The DNA sequence reads TGTGCCAGCAGCCAACTACAGGGCGAGGGCTACACCTTC.